The following is a TCR beta chain sequence with its context. Its specificity is unknown. The data stem from a study of post-analysis software for immune sequencing data. Findings and limits, study-wide: TRBV segments more frequent in patients than in controls numbered a few and included TRBV5-6, TRBV5-1 and TRBV20-1.

Each TCR beta cDNA library carried unique molecular identifiers. Using its own MiXCR run on the PCR reads, TCRdb lists one record per CDR3 protein. Counted here are hundreds of thousands of distinct CDR3 sequences, roughly three fifths occurring once; the ten biggest clones make up about 11%. Trimming took off 2 bases at V and 8 bases at J, with 6 bases between the two ends. The CDR3 has 12 amino acids. The germline V gene has CDR1 WSHSY and CDR2 SAAADI. The chain couples TRBV10-2 to TRBJ2-2; D remains unclear. The sequenced material came from blood. The source is a girl aged 2-10 years with multiple sclerosis. This chain's CDR3 is CASSEIRGELFF. Written as DNA, the CDR3 is TGCGCCAGCAGTGAGATTCGGGGGGAGCTGTTTTTT.